The next 29 T cell receptor beta chains were all read from a single sample in a study of control samples from healthy donors and cancer patients. Sequencing used immunoSEQ multiplex PCR; TCRdb keeps in-frame clones, though not all of them. The table has just over 80,000 clones, around 94% seen once. The sample consisted of blood. These receptors were obtained from a woman aged 18-30 years in good health.

The chain carries TRBV9 and TRBJ2-7; D not resolved. Germline-derived CDR1 and CDR2 are SGDLS and YYNGEE. This CDR3 is built from 13 residues. V was pared by 3 bases and J by 3 bases, with 10 bases between. CDR3 region: CASSAAVGYEQYF. The DNA of the CDR3 is TGTGCCAGCAGCGCGGCAGTTGGCTACGAGCAGTACTTC.

J is TRBJ2-7 and V is TRBV28; a weak D match, TRBD1 (7 bases). The ends were cut back, 6 bases at V and 3 bases at J, with 12 bases in the middle. The CDR3 has 13 amino acids. Germline V gene sequence: CDR1 MDHEN, CDR2 SYDVKM. The chain's CDR3 is CASRPQGGYEQYF. Here the CDR3 DNA reads TGTGCCAGCAGACCCCAGGGGGGCTACGAGCAGTACTTC.

The rearrangement uses TRBV4-2 and TRBJ1-1, with 9 bases fitting TRBD1. V dropped 3 bases and J dropped 6; count of bases not matched to a gene: 5. Germline V CDR1 and CDR2: LGHNA, YNFKEQ. The CDR3 loop spans 14 amino acids. CDR3 bases: TGTGCCAGCAGCCAGGACAGGGGATGGTCTGAAGCTTTCTTT. This translates into CASSQDRGWSEAFF.

This clone came up once. The genes are TRBV4-3 and TRBJ1-1, with D uncertain. The germline V gene has CDR1 LGHNA and CDR2 YSLEER. The CDR3 runs 13 residues. The V end lost 4 bases, the J end lost 4 bases, and 10 bases lay between the germline ends. The CDR3 DNA follows: TGCGCCAGCAGCCGTGGGGTTCGCACTGAAGCTTTCTTT. It translates to CASSRGVRTEAFF.

This clone has just a few counts. The chain is built from TRBV11-2 and TRBJ2-1; tentatively, D is TRBD2 (6 bases). This CDR3 spans 14 amino acids. Per germline, CDR1 SGHAT and CDR2 FQNNGV. The V end was cut by 4 bases, the J end by 9 bases, with 16 bases between. The CDR3 reads CASSSMTVSGEQFF. CDR3 DNA sequence: TGTGCCAGCAGCTCCATGACAGTTAGCGGTGAGCAGTTCTTC.

The chain joins TRBV2 to TRBJ2-7; D is unresolved. The CDR3 sequence is 13 residues long. Germline CDR1 and CDR2: SNHLY and FYNNEI. V lost 3 bases, J lost 2 bases, and 8 bases lay in between. The CDR3 nucleotides read TGTGCCAGCAGTGATGGCCTAACCTACGAGCAGTACTTC. It specifies CASSDGLTYEQYF.

The CDR3: CASSLRTGQGQPQHF. CDR3 bases: TGTGCCAGTAGTTTGAGGACAGGGCAAGGCCAGCCCCAGCATTTT. V gene TRBV19 combines with J gene TRBJ1-5, with TRBD1 matching 8 bases. Germline CDR1 LNHDA, CDR2 SQIVND (reference sequence). V was clipped by 5 bases and J by 7 bases; unmatched bases: 10. This CDR3 has 15 amino acids.

The chain has TRBV7-9 and TRBJ1-4; 8 bases line up with TRBD1. J lost 8 bases, V lost 5 bases, and 7 bases had no gene match. The length of the CDR3 is 14 residues. Germline V CDR1 and CDR2: SEHNR, FQNEAQ (reference sequence). The CDR3 loop reads CASSGDRRYEKLFF. The DNA for the CDR3 is TGTGCCAGCAGCGGGGACAGGCGGTACGAAAAACTGTTTTTT.

CDR3: CASAGQSYEQYF. In DNA form, the CDR3 reads TGTGCCAGCGCGGGACAGTCCTACGAGCAGTACTTC. V usage is TRBV6-5 and J usage is TRBJ2-7, with D possibly TRBD1 on 7 matching bases. This CDR3 has 12 amino acids. The V gene's germline CDR1 is MNHEY and CDR2 SVGAGI. Trimming removed 8 bases from V and 1 base from J, with 9 bases in between.

The V and J genes are TRBV5-1 and TRBJ2-5; 7 bases align to TRBD1. Germline assignment: CDR1 SGHRS and CDR2 YFSETQ. Trimming took 4 bases from V and 1 from J; bases not matched to a gene: 10. The CDR3 runs 16 residues. The chain's CDR3 is CASSPRGQPVQETQYF. The CDR3, as DNA: TGCGCCAGCAGCCCGAGGGGACAGCCGGTCCAAGAGACCCAGTACTTC.

The chain recombines TRBV24-1 with TRBJ1-2; 9 bases map to TRBD1. This CDR3 region has 15 residues. Unmatched junction bases numbered 11, after V lost 7 bases and J lost 6 bases. The germline CDR1 and CDR2 sequences are KGHDR and SFDVKD. CDR3 in DNA: TGTGCCACCAGCGAAACCCGGGACAGGGCCCATGGCTACACCTTC. Amino acid sequence: CATSETRDRAHGYTF.

The CDR3 region is CATSREREGFGAEAFF. The CDR3 nucleotides read TGTGCCACCAGCAGAGAGCGGGAAGGGTTTGGCGCTGAAGCTTTCTTT. The chain combines TRBV15 with TRBJ1-1; unclear D gene. The CDR3 length is 16 residues. V shed 0 bases and J shed 6 bases, with 17 bases lying between them. Per the germline V gene, CDR1 is LNHNV and CDR2 is YYDKDF (reference sequence).

The J gene is TRBJ1-5, the V gene TRBV19; 8 nucleotides match TRBD1. Germline lookup yields CDR1 LNHDA and CDR2 SQIVND (reference sequence). The length of the CDR3 is 16 residues. With 4 bases clipped from V and 7 bases from J, the junction kept 12 bases outside the gene matches. The CDR3 nucleotides are TGTGCCAGTAGTACCCCGAGGACAGGGATTGAACAGCCCCAGCATTTT. Encoded protein: CASSTPRTGIEQPQHF.

This clone came up once. The CDR3 DNA is TGCGCCAGCAGCGCAACCCAGACAGGGACTGGCTACACCTTC. This encodes CASSATQTGTGYTF. This chain joins TRBV5-1 and TRBJ1-2; 7 bases are shared with TRBD1. With 4 bases clipped from V and 7 bases from J, the junction kept 10 bases outside the gene matches. Germline V CDR1 and CDR2: SGHRS, YFSETQ. There are 14 residues in the CDR3.

V is TRBV3-1 (or the pseudogene TRBV3-2) and J is TRBJ1-2; possible D gene TRBD1, 5 bases. From germline, CDR1 is LGHDT and CDR2 YNNKEL (reference sequence). CDR3 length: 14 residues. With 6 bases removed from V and 8 bases from J, the gap between germline ends came to 19 bases. CDR3 sequence: CASRHRSGPGGYTF. CDR3 coding DNA: TGTGCCAGCAGACACAGGAGTGGGCCTGGGGGCTACACCTTC.

The sample holds one count of this clone. The chain has TRBV6-7 and TRBJ1-2; D unresolved. Being an ORF, TRBV6-7 has a function that is uncertain. The germline V and J ends were trimmed by 2 bases and 4 bases, with 14 bases remaining between them. The CDR3 length is 15 residues. CDR3 DNA sequence: TGTGCCAGCAGTTACCCTACCCCCGGACCCTATGGCTACACCTTC. Its translation is CASSYPTPGPYGYTF.

The genes are TRBV9 and TRBJ2-6, with no clear D. The length of the CDR3 is 15 residues. V lost 2 bases, J lost 4 bases, and 10 bases lay in between. Germline V CDR1 and CDR2: SGDLS, YYNGEE. The CDR3 here is CASSVGRRGANVLTF. CDR3 in DNA: TGTGCCAGCAGCGTGGGTAGGCGGGGGGCCAACGTCCTGACTTTC.

The DNA for the CDR3 is TGTGCCAGCAGTCTGGACAGGGGCTACGAGCAGTACTTC. Translated, it gives CASSLDRGYEQYF. The gene calls are TRBV28 and TRBJ2-7, with 9 bases identical to TRBD1. CDR1 MDHEN and CDR2 SYDVKM come from the germline V gene. The J segment lost 3 bases and the V segment lost 5 bases, leaving 2 bases of the junction unmatched. The CDR3 is 13 residues long.

The V and J genes are TRBV9 and TRBJ1-5; 8 positions agree with TRBD1. V shed 4 bases and J 2 bases; nucleotides not matched to a gene: 20. Germline CDR1 is SGDLS and CDR2 is YYNGEE. The CDR3 has 20 amino acids. CDR3 sequence: CASSSRSPDQDRARNQPQHF. The CDR3 nucleotides read TGTGCCAGCAGCTCCCGTAGTCCGGACCAGGACAGGGCTCGCAATCAGCCCCAGCATTTT.

V gene TRBV5-6 combines with J gene TRBJ2-3; D is ambiguous. Germline-derived CDR1 and CDR2 are SGHDT and YYEEEE. The CDR3 has 16 amino acids. The V gene lost 2 bases and the J gene lost 0 bases, with 13 bases spanning the gap. The CDR3 DNA reads as TGTGCCAGCAGCTTCCGGACGAGAACTAGCACAGATACGCAGTATTTT. It codes for CASSFRTRTSTDTQYF.

The chain links TRBV5-6 to TRBJ2-1; 7 bases are shared with TRBD2. V lost 3 bases and J lost 7; bases outside the gene matches: 13. CDR3 size: 16 residues. Germline V gene lookup returns CDR1 SGHDT and CDR2 YYEEEE. The CDR3 region is CASSSRGPSGRNEQFF. Here the CDR3 DNA reads TGTGCCAGCAGCTCCCGAGGGCCTAGCGGCCGTAATGAGCAGTTCTTC.

The chain is built from TRBV29-1 and TRBJ2-3; 9 bases align to TRBD2. Trimming at V came to 5 bases and at J to 6 bases, leaving 12 bases not matched to a gene. The CDR3 consists of 15 residues. CDR1 and CDR2 (germline): SQVTM, ANQGSEA. The CDR3 loop is CSVTVAGELVDTQYF. The DNA of the CDR3 is TGCAGCGTTACTGTAGCGGGAGAGCTGGTGGATACGCAGTATTTT.

The chain uses TRBV11-2 and TRBJ1-2, with D uncertain. Deletions cut 5 bases from V and 3 bases from J, with 10 bases between. The CDR3 runs 13 residues. The germline V gene has CDR1 SGHAT and CDR2 FQNNGV. In nucleotides, the CDR3 is TGTGCCAGCAGCCCGGACCCTGACTATGGCTACACCTTC. The encoded protein is CASSPDPDYGYTF.

The chain carries TRBV21-1 and TRBJ2-2; the table's D call TRBD2 went unverified against the DNA. TRBV21-1 is annotated as a pseudogene. This CDR3 contains 14 residues. CDR3 nucleotide sequence: TGTGCCAGCAGCCAGGAGGGGATCACCGGGGAGCTGTTTTTT. Translating it yields CASSQEGITGELFF.

The V call is TRBV19, the J call TRBJ2-6; D gene ambiguous. The germline CDR1 and CDR2 sequences are LNHDA and SQIVND (reference sequence). This CDR3 has 14 residues. Trimming cost V 6 bases and J 0 bases, with 6 bases left between them. The DNA for the CDR3 is TGTGCCAGTAGCAGTATCTCTGGGGCCAACGTCCTGACTTTC. Encoded protein: CASSSISGANVLTF.

V and J are TRBV19 and TRBJ1-6; the match to TRBD1 covers 9 bases. J was trimmed by 7 bases and V by 7 bases; bases with no gene match: 5. The CDR3 has 14 residues. CDR1 is LNHDA and CDR2 is SQIVND in the germline V gene (reference sequence). DNA for the CDR3: TGTGCCAGTACCAAGGGACAGGGAAATTCACCCCTCCACTTT. Translating it yields CASTKGQGNSPLHF.

The chain links TRBV6-1 to TRBJ1-3, with D possibly TRBD1 on 5 matching bases. Germline V gives CDR1 MNHNS, CDR2 SASEGT. The CDR3 spans 20 residues. V was cut by 3 bases and J by 0 bases, with 24 bases left in between. CDR3 residues: CASSERVRGGTATSGNTIYF. The DNA of the CDR3 is TGTGCCAGCAGTGAGAGGGTTCGGGGCGGGACGGCGACCTCTGGAAACACCATATATTTT.

V gene TRBV16 combines with J gene TRBJ1-1, with a possible D match to TRBD1 (6 bases). The germline V gene has CDR1 KGHSY and CDR2 FQNENV. CDR3 length equals 15 residues. V was trimmed by 6 bases and J by 4 bases, leaving 18 bases between them. The CDR3 sequence is CASSWEAGAGTEAFF. Here the CDR3 DNA reads TGTGCCAGCAGTTGGGAAGCGGGGGCGGGCACTGAAGCTTTCTTT.

The V and J genes are TRBV9 and TRBJ1-2, with D perhaps matching TRBD1 (5 bases). This CDR3 is 14 amino acids long. V was cut by 3 bases and J by 4 bases, with 13 bases left in between. The germline CDR1 and CDR2 sequences are SGDLS and YYNGEE. This chain's CDR3 is CASSEAGSSYGYTF. Here the CDR3 DNA reads TGTGCCAGCAGCGAGGCAGGGTCATCCTATGGCTACACCTTC.